The clone carrying this T cell receptor beta chain was seen only a few times. What it binds is not known. This record belongs to a study of OX40 agonist ivuxolimab in advanced cancers. About the research overall: Ivuxolimab was delivered to patients intravenously every 2 weeks at doses spanning 0.01 to 10 mg/kg. A partial response was reached by three patients: one with hepatocellular carcinoma and two with cutaneous melanoma. Study findings and constraints: Nonresponders, in some cases, also had low normalized T-cell clonal expansion.

The CDR3 spans 14 residues. V was clipped by 3 bases and J by 4 bases; unmatched bases: 5. Looked up from germline, CDR1 is SEHNR and CDR2 is FQNEAQ (reference sequence). Libraries were prepared by immunoSEQ multiplex PCR; TCRdb keeps only in-frame clonotypes and omits some of them. The repertoire includes 73,000 or so clones, approximately 86% of them detected once, and 0.75% sits in the top ten. This material consisted of CD4+ or CD8+ T cells sorted from blood, taken in a trial of the OX40 agonist ivuxolimab. The V gene is TRBV7-9, the J gene TRBJ2-5; 7 nucleotides align to TRBD1. This TCR was sampled from an adult with an advanced solid tumor such as melanoma, head and neck, liver or kidney cancer. In DNA form, the CDR3 reads TGTGCCAGCAGCTTTTTGACAGGGCGAGAGACCCAGTACTTC. Protein sequence: CASSFLTGRETQYF.